This TCR beta chain was sequenced during a study of neurological immune-mediated disorders. There are many counts of this clonotype. Its antigen remains unidentified. A much larger clone differs from this one at a single base, so this may be a read error. Broader study findings: HTLV-1-associated myelopathy displayed the greatest TCR clonal expansion, and multiple sclerosis exhibited the smallest, lower than that of healthy controls.

Synthesis of cDNA was carried out by template-switch 5'RACE. The reaction used 10-nucleotide random UMIs. Sequencing of 15-18 subjects in each run yielded over 160 million TCR-beta sequences. TCRdb recomputed calls from the 5' RACE reads with MiXCR, one row per CDR3 protein. The repertoire holds more than 50,000 distinct CDR3 sequences, with around 24% as singletons. There are 12 residues in the CDR3. CDR1 and CDR2 from the germline V gene are DFQATT and SNEGSKA (reference sequence). Trimming at V came to 3 bases and at J to 3 bases, leaving 0 bases not matched to a gene. Regarding time point: technical triplicate 2.

The sample was PBMCs. This TCR was sampled from a man aged 55 to 70 with HTLV-1-associated myelopathy (HAM/TSP). The rearrangement joins TRBV20-1 to TRBJ2-7; 9 bases map to TRBD1. The CDR3 DNA is TGCAGTGCTAGGACAGGGGGCTACGAGCAGTACTTC. This codes for CSARTGGYEQYF.